The 29 T cell receptor beta chains given below trace back to one sample, sequenced in a study of T cell repertoires in cytomegalovirus infection. TCRdb re-analysed the reads in MiXCR, keeping a single row per CDR3 protein. Found here are roughly 720,000 distinct CDR3 sequences, 35% to 45% of them singletons; the top ten hold around 2.8%. The sequenced sample consisted of PBMCs. These receptors came from a human donor in good health (CMV status not recorded). Some clones in this sample may be carry-over from other donors' samples.

This CDR3 reads CASSTGRVPLEAFF. In DNA form, the CDR3 reads TGTGCCAGTAGTACCGGAAGGGTTCCTCTTGAAGCTTTCTTT. This chain connects TRBV19 to TRBJ1-1; D not resolved. Germline V gene sequence: CDR1 LNHDA, CDR2 SQIVND (reference sequence). This CDR3 is built from 14 residues. V was clipped by 4 bases and J by 7 bases, with 16 bases between them. The full variable domain, with the rest looked up from reference TRBV19 and TRBJ1-1, is DGGITQSPKYLFRKEGQNVTLSCEQNLNHDAMYWYRQDPGQGLRLIYYSQIVNDFQKGDIAEGYSVSREKKESFPLTVTSAQKNPTAFYLCASSTGRVPLEAFFGQGTRLTVV.

V usage is TRBV2 and J usage is TRBJ1-6; the D gene is possibly TRBD1 (5 bases). Trimming took off 3 bases at V and 7 bases at J, with 10 bases between the two ends. CDR1 SNHLY and CDR2 FYNNEI come from the germline V gene. The CDR3 runs 14 residues. Written as DNA, the CDR3 is TGTGCCAGCAGTGACTGGCAGGGCAATTCACCCCTCCACTTT. Translating it yields CASSDWQGNSPLHF.

The J gene is TRBJ2-7, the V gene TRBV5-1; 8 bases fit TRBD2. The CDR3 consists of 18 residues. The germline V gene encodes CDR1 SGHRS and CDR2 YFSETQ. Trimming took 1 base from V and 2 from J; bases not matched to a gene: 14. The DNA for the CDR3 is TGCGCCAGCAGCTTGTCGTTTCGGTCGGCGGGAGGTACCTACGAGCAGTACTTC. Translation: CASSLSFRSAGGTYEQYF.

This clonotype was counted once. The chain has TRBV5-4 and TRBJ1-2; the D gene is possibly TRBD1 (5 bases). CDR1 SGHNT and CDR2 YYREEE come from the germline V gene (reference sequence). The CDR3 is 16 residues long. The V end lost 2 bases, the J end lost 0 bases, and 14 bases lay between the germline ends. This CDR3 reads CASSFRQGEANYGYTF. The CDR3 nucleotides read TGTGCCAGCAGCTTTCGTCAGGGAGAAGCTAACTATGGCTACACCTTC. The full variable domain, completed using reference TRBV5-4 and TRBJ1-2, is ETGVTQSPTHLIKTRGQQVTLRCSSQSGHNTVSWYQQALGQGPQFIFQYYREEENGRGNFPPRFSGLQFPNYSSELNVNALELDDSALYLCASSFRQGEANYGYTFGSGTRLTVV.

The chain uses TRBV19 and TRBJ2-2; 8 positions match TRBD1. The CDR3 has 13 amino acids. The V gene end was trimmed by 8 bases and the J gene end by 4 bases; junction bases not matched to a gene: 3. The germline gives CDR1 LNHDA, CDR2 SQIVND (reference sequence). The DNA of the CDR3 is TGTGCCAGTTATACAGGGGGCACCGGGGAGCTGTTTTTT. Translating gives CASYTGGTGELFF.

This rearrangement joins TRBV28 to TRBJ2-7; 8 bases match TRBD1. Per the germline V gene, CDR1 is MDHEN and CDR2 is SYDVKM. The CDR3 totals 15 residues. V was pared by 5 bases and J by 3 bases, with 9 bases of the junction left unmatched. CDR3 in amino acids: CASSPPGTGYYEQYF. The CDR3 DNA follows: TGTGCCAGCAGTCCCCCCGGGACAGGCTACTACGAGCAGTACTTC.

The sample holds a few counts of this clonotype. This chain connects TRBV2 to TRBJ1-5; TRBD1 matches 7 bases. The germline gives CDR1 SNHLY, CDR2 FYNNEI. The ends lost 6 bases at V and 9 bases at J; junction bases unmatched: 5. The CDR3 runs to 12 residues. This chain's CDR3 is CASRDRVGPQHF. The CDR3 DNA is TGTGCCAGCAGAGACAGGGTCGGGCCCCAGCATTTT.

The chain has TRBV5-4 and TRBJ2-1; 8 nucleotides match TRBD2. The V gene's germline CDR1 is SGHNT and CDR2 YYREEE (reference sequence). With V trimmed by 0 bases and J by 6 bases, 8 bases remained unmatched. The CDR3 loop spans 16 amino acids. DNA for the CDR3: TGTGCCAGCAGCTTGGCCCCGGCGGGAGGTCGCAATGAGCAGTTCTTC. It specifies CASSLAPAGGRNEQFF.

Only a few counts were recorded for this clonotype. This CDR3 is CASSNVGQNTEAFF. The CDR3 DNA reads TGTGCCAGCAGTAATGTGGGACAGAACACTGAAGCTTTCTTT. The chain uses TRBV7-8 and TRBJ1-1; D possibly corresponds to TRBD1 (6 bases). This CDR3 is built from 14 residues. Trimming removed 6 bases from V and 1 base from J, with 12 bases in between. In germline, CDR1 is SGHVS, CDR2 FQNEAQ. The variable domain in full, with the rest retrieved from reference TRBV7-8 and TRBJ1-1, is GAGVSQSPRYKVAKRGQDVALRCDPISGHVSLFWYQQALGQGPEFLTYFQNEAQLDKSGLPSDRFFAERPEGSVSTLKIQRTQQEDSAVYLCASSNVGQNTEAFFGQGTRLTVV.

The J gene is TRBJ2-7, the V gene TRBV28; 7 bases agree with TRBD1. The J segment lost 3 bases and the V segment lost 3 bases, leaving 17 bases of the junction unmatched. Germline CDR1 MDHEN, CDR2 SYDVKM. The CDR3 totals 18 residues. This CDR3 is CASSFDRAGRGAHYEQYF. The CDR3, as DNA: TGTGCCAGCAGTTTCGACAGGGCCGGACGTGGGGCTCACTACGAGCAGTACTTC.

The table lists this clonotype with a few counts. V and J are TRBV15 and TRBJ2-3; 8 bases map to TRBD2. Germline V gene data show CDR1 as LNHNV and CDR2 as YYDKDF (reference sequence). The trim removed 3 bases at V and 3 bases at J, leaving 5 bases unmatched. CDR3 length: 15 amino acids. The CDR3 loop reads CATSSPAGGTDTQYF. The CDR3 DNA is TGTGCCACCAGCAGCCCGGCGGGAGGAACAGATACGCAGTATTTT.

The J gene is TRBJ2-1, the V gene TRBV7-9; 10 bases are shared with TRBD2. Germline-derived CDR1 and CDR2 are SEHNR and FQNEAQ (reference sequence). The ends lost 3 bases at V and 9 bases at J; junction bases unmatched: 5. The CDR3 has 14 amino acids. This chain's CDR3 is CASSLAGLAVEQFF. For the CDR3, the DNA is TGTGCCAGCAGCTTGGCCGGACTAGCGGTTGAGCAGTTCTTC. Drawing the rest from reference TRBV7-9 and TRBJ2-1, the complete variable domain is DTGVSQNPRHKITKRGQNVTFRCDPISEHNRLYWYRQTLGQGPEFLTYFQNEAQLEKSRLLSDRFSAERPKGSFSTLEIQRTEQGDSAMYLCASSLAGLAVEQFFGPGTRLTVL.

As to this clonotype: A read error may account for a junction end that differs from germline. The genes are TRBV7-6 and TRBJ1-1; TRBD1 might be the D (5 bases). The CDR3 totals 15 residues. In germline, CDR1 is SGHVS, CDR2 FNYEAQ. The CDR3 spells CASSPLERAEYGAYF. Here the CDR3 DNA reads TGTGCCAGCAGCCCACTGGAACGGGCCGAGTACGGGGCTTACTTT.

This clonotype was detected a few times. The V call is TRBV4-1, the J call TRBJ2-7, with 8 bases lining up with TRBD2. Trimming cost V 3 bases and J 2 bases; bases outside gene matches: 6. The germline CDR1 and CDR2 sequences are MGHRA and YSYEKL. There are 15 residues in the CDR3. The CDR3 reads CASSHPGGPPYEQYF. The CDR3 nucleotides read TGCGCCAGCAGCCACCCGGGGGGGCCCCCCTACGAGCAGTACTTC.

This clonotype has a handful of counts. V and J are TRBV27 and TRBJ1-2; 10 positions match TRBD1. Trimming at V came to 8 bases and at J to 3 bases, leaving 9 bases not matched to a gene. The germline gives CDR1 MNHEY, CDR2 SMNVEV (reference sequence). The CDR3 extends over 15 amino acids. Written as DNA, the CDR3 is TGTGCCAGCGGGCGACAGGGGGCGGGGTACTATGGCTACACCTTC. It is translated as CASGRQGAGYYGYTF.

The J gene is TRBJ2-3, the V gene TRBV6-1; D tentatively reads TRBD1 or TRBD2 (5 bases each). The V gene's germline CDR1 is MNHNS and CDR2 SASEGT. V was shortened by 2 bases and J by 2 bases, with 17 bases between the two germline ends. The CDR3 spans 17 residues. The CDR3 bases are TGTGCCAGCAGTGAATCGGAAGGGACCTACAACACAGATACGCAGTATTTT. It encodes CASSESEGTYNTDTQYF.

The chain has TRBV20-1 and TRBJ1-5; D perhaps matches TRBD1 (6 bases). Trimming left V 0 bases short and J 2 bases short, with 20 bases between. The CDR3 is 18 amino acids. CDR1 and CDR2 (germline): DFQATT, SNEGSKA (reference sequence). CDR3 amino acids: CSARDLGGFGRGNQPQHF. For the CDR3, the DNA is TGCAGTGCTAGAGATTTAGGGGGTTTTGGCCGGGGCAATCAGCCCCAGCATTTT.

The chain has TRBV14 and TRBJ2-4; 8 bases line up with TRBD1. Unmatched junction bases numbered 6, after V lost 2 bases and J lost 6 bases. The CDR3 extends over 15 amino acids. Per the germline V gene, CDR1 is SGHDN and CDR2 is FVKESK. CDR3 loop: CASSQPRTGRNIQYF. The CDR3 region has the DNA TGTGCCAGCAGCCAACCTCGGACAGGGAGAAACATTCAGTACTTC.

The gene calls are TRBV5-3 and TRBJ2-7; the match to TRBD2 covers 8 bases. TRBV5-3 qualifies as an ORF whose function is uncertain. V shed 0 bases and J 0 bases; nucleotides not matched to a gene: 5. CDR3 length: 16 amino acids. The chain's CDR3 is CARSLARREASYEQYF. The CDR3 nucleotides read TGTGCCAGAAGCTTGGCCCGGCGGGAGGCCTCCTACGAGCAGTACTTC.

This chain uses TRBV7-8 with TRBJ2-2, with a possible D match to TRBD1 (6 bases). V was pared by 3 bases and J by 1 base, with 9 bases between. Germline assignment: CDR1 SGHVS and CDR2 FQNEAQ. This CDR3 spans 15 amino acids. CDR3 in amino acids: CASSLRGMNTGELFF. The CDR3 nucleotides read TGTGCCAGCAGCTTGAGGGGGATGAACACCGGGGAGCTGTTTTTT.

This clonotype was seen more than once but under ten times. V is TRBV29-1 and J is TRBJ2-3, with 8 bases fitting TRBD2. CDR1 SQVTM and CDR2 ANQGSEA come from the germline V gene. Unmatched junction bases numbered 5, after V lost 1 base and J lost 2 bases. The CDR3 extends over 15 amino acids. The CDR3 sequence is CSVEVAGGHTDTQYF. Here the CDR3 DNA reads TGCAGCGTTGAAGTGGCGGGGGGCCACACAGATACGCAGTATTTT.

Here the CDR3 DNA reads TGTGCCAGCAGCTTAATGAGACTAGCGGGAGGAACCGCGGGCAATGAGCAGTTCTTC. It translates to CASSLMRLAGGTAGNEQFF. This sequence joins TRBV7-2 and TRBJ2-1; TRBD2 aligns across 13 bases. The CDR3 runs 19 residues. CDR1 and CDR2 (germline): SGHTA, FQGNSA. The J segment lost 6 bases and the V segment lost 2 bases, leaving 13 bases of the junction unmatched.

The V call is TRBV27, the J call TRBJ2-1; TRBD2 matches 11 bases. The CDR3 runs 15 residues. V lost 6 bases to trimming and J lost 10 bases; unmatched junction nucleotides: 11. The germline gives CDR1 MNHEY, CDR2 SMNVEV (reference sequence). The CDR3 DNA sequence: TGTGCCAGCAGATCCTTACTAGCGGGAGAATACGAGCAGTTCTTC. Encoded protein: CASRSLLAGEYEQFF.

There are a few counts of this clonotype. This chain connects TRBV5-1 to TRBJ2-6; D not resolved. Germline assignment: CDR1 SGHRS and CDR2 YFSETQ. The CDR3 extends over 14 amino acids. The V and J ends lost 4 bases and 0 bases respectively, with 5 bases between them. CDR3 sequence reads: CASSVNSGANVLTF. The CDR3 DNA sequence: TGCGCCAGCAGCGTTAACTCTGGGGCCAACGTCCTGACTTTC.

V gene TRBV6-6 combines with J gene TRBJ2-2; 7 bases agree with TRBD1. Germline-derived CDR1 and CDR2 are MNHNY and SVGAGI (reference sequence). Trimming at V came to 5 bases and at J to 4 bases, leaving 7 bases not matched to a gene. CDR3 length: 15 amino acids. CDR3 loop: CASSVVTGVTGELFF. The CDR3 coding sequence is TGTGCCAGCAGTGTGGTTACAGGGGTCACCGGGGAGCTGTTTTTT.

This chain connects TRBV7-3 to TRBJ2-2; D is perhaps TRBD1 or TRBD2 (5 bases each). There are 15 residues in the CDR3. The V end lost 2 bases, the J end lost 4 bases, and 11 bases lay between the germline ends. Germline CDR1 SGHTA, CDR2 FQGTGA. CDR3 bases: TGTGCCAGCAGCTTAGGGGACCGATTCACCGGGGAGCTGTTTTTT. Amino acid sequence: CASSLGDRFTGELFF.

This clonotype showed up many times. The chain combines TRBV7-8 with TRBJ2-3; 13 bases are a match to TRBD2. Germline CDR1 and CDR2: SGHVS and FQNEAQ. V lost 4 bases to trimming and J lost 1 base; unmatched junction nucleotides: 8. The CDR3 is 18 residues long. The CDR3 DNA reads as TGTGCCAGCAGCTCGACTAGCGGGGGGCACCAACGCACAGATACGCAGTATTTT. Encoded protein: CASSSTSGGHQRTDTQYF.

This clonotype has a count of ten or more. The J gene is TRBJ2-1, the V gene TRBV7-8; TRBD2 aligns across 10 bases. After removal of 0 bases from V and 0 bases from J, the junction contained 5 bases not matched to a gene. The CDR3 loop spans 18 amino acids. Germline CDR1 reads SGHVS; CDR2 reads FQNEAQ. For the CDR3, the DNA is TGTGCCAGCAGCTTAGCCCGGGCTAGCGGGAGCTCCTACAATGAGCAGTTCTTC. This gives the protein CASSLARASGSSYNEQFF.

The rearrangement uses TRBV28 and TRBJ1-2; 7 positions agree with TRBD1. The CDR3 has 14 residues. After removal of 6 bases from V and 3 bases from J, the junction contained 7 bases not matched to a gene. Per germline, CDR1 MDHEN and CDR2 SYDVKM. In DNA form, the CDR3 reads TGTGCCAGCAGCCCCAGACAGGGCTACTATGGCTACACCTTC. The encoded protein is CASSPRQGYYGYTF.